This is a list of T cell receptor beta chains from one sample in a study of T cells in Graves' hyperthyroidism and ophthalmopathy. TCRdb reanalysed the multiplex PCR reads using MiXCR and keeps one entry per CDR3 protein. The sample records some 350,000 distinct CDR3 sequences, roughly 15% being singletons. The sample consisted of blood. These receptors were collected from a woman aged 55 to 70 with Graves' ophthalmopathy. Each CDR3 is given with its conserved first and last residue. D genes are given only for firm matches. Only some rows state a clone size, as once, few, many or a class for expanded clones.

abundance: many; v_gene: TRBV6-6; j_gene: TRBJ1-1; d_gene: -; CDR3nt: TGTGCCAGCAGTTACTCGATTCTGGGTGGGGCTGAAGCTTTCTTT; CDR3aa: CASSYSILGGAEAFF
abundance: -; v_gene: TRBV28; j_gene: TRBJ2-7; d_gene: TRBD2; CDR3nt: TGTGCCAGCAGTCTTGGGACTAGCGGGCTTTATTCCTACGAGCAGTACTTC; CDR3aa: CASSLGTSGLYSYEQYF
abundance: many; v_gene: TRBV2; j_gene: TRBJ1-3; d_gene: TRBD1; CDR3nt: TGTGCCGGAGGGGGCGATGGAAACACCATATATTTT; CDR3aa: CAGGGDGNTIYF
abundance: -; v_gene: TRBV20-1; j_gene: TRBJ2-1; d_gene: TRBD1; CDR3nt: TGCAGTGCTGTGGTCGACAGGGCCACTTTCAATGAGCAGTTCTTC; CDR3aa: CSAVVDRATFNEQFF
abundance: many; v_gene: TRBV24-1; j_gene: TRBJ1-5; d_gene: TRBD1; CDR3nt: TGTGCCTCCGGAAGCCGGGACAGCGAAAATAGCAATCAGCCCCAGCATTTT; CDR3aa: CASGSRDSENSNQPQHF
abundance: few; v_gene: TRBV29-1; j_gene: TRBJ2-3; d_gene: -; CDR3nt: TGCAGCGTTTTGGGGATTACAACAGATACGCAGTATTTT; CDR3aa: CSVLGITTDTQYF
abundance: -; v_gene: TRBV28; j_gene: TRBJ2-1; d_gene: -; CDR3nt: TGTGCCAGCAGTTTAAGGGGTCAGGGCATTGGTGAGCAGTTCTTC; CDR3aa: CASSLRGQGIGEQFF
abundance: many; v_gene: TRBV30; j_gene: TRBJ2-3; d_gene: -; CDR3nt: TGTGCCTGGAGGGTGAGGTCAGGCACAGATACGCAGTATTTT; CDR3aa: CAWRVRSGTDTQYF
abundance: few; v_gene: TRBV18; j_gene: TRBJ1-1; d_gene: -; CDR3nt: TGTGCCAGCTCACCATTAGAGGGAAACACTGAAGCTTTCTTT; CDR3aa: CASSPLEGNTEAFF
abundance: many; v_gene: TRBV12-3/TRBV12-4; j_gene: TRBJ2-1; d_gene: TRBD2; CDR3nt: TGTGCCAGCAGTGAGCGGGAGCACGTCGGGGCCCACAATGAGCAGTTCTTC; CDR3aa: CASSEREHVGAHNEQFF
abundance: few; v_gene: TRBV19; j_gene: TRBJ1-2; d_gene: TRBD1; CDR3nt: TGTGCCAGTAGTGCCTCGCGAACCGGGACAGGAAGCGGCTACACCTTC; CDR3aa: CASSASRTGTGSGYTF
abundance: many; v_gene: TRBV2; j_gene: TRBJ2-7; d_gene: TRBD2; CDR3nt: TGTGCCAGCAGCGAAGAGCGGGAGTGGGGCGAGCAGTACTTC; CDR3aa: CASSEEREWGEQYF
abundance: many; v_gene: TRBV5-6; j_gene: TRBJ1-2; d_gene: TRBD1; CDR3nt: TGTGCCAGCAGCTCGGACAGGACAGCTAACTATGGCTACACCTTC; CDR3aa: CASSSDRTANYGYTF
abundance: -; v_gene: TRBV6-1; j_gene: TRBJ2-7; d_gene: TRBD1; CDR3nt: TGTGCCACTGGGGTGGGGACAGGGGGCAATGAGCAGTACTTC; CDR3aa: CATGVGTGGNEQYF
abundance: -; v_gene: TRBV24-1; j_gene: TRBJ2-1; d_gene: TRBD1; CDR3nt: TGTGCCACCAGCCTAAACAGGGACAGACGTCAGTTCTTC; CDR3aa: CATSLNRDRRQFF
abundance: many; v_gene: TRBV11-2; j_gene: TRBJ2-7; d_gene: -; CDR3nt: TGTGCCAGCAGCTTAGCTGGGGGTAAGCAGTACTTC; CDR3aa: CASSLAGGKQYF
abundance: many; v_gene: TRBV6-5; j_gene: TRBJ2-2; d_gene: -; CDR3nt: TGTGCCAGCAGTTACGGACCCACGAACACCGGGGAGCTGTTTTTT; CDR3aa: CASSYGPTNTGELFF
abundance: many; v_gene: TRBV29-1; j_gene: TRBJ2-5; d_gene: -; CDR3nt: TGCAGCGTTTTGGTAGGGGGAGAGACCCAGTACTTC; CDR3aa: CSVLVGGETQYF
abundance: many; v_gene: TRBV12-3/TRBV12-4; j_gene: TRBJ2-2; d_gene: -; CDR3nt: TGTGCCAGCAGCCCAGGGACCGGGGAGCTGTTTTTT; CDR3aa: CASSPGTGELFF
abundance: many; v_gene: TRBV29-1; j_gene: TRBJ2-7; d_gene: TRBD1; CDR3nt: TGCAGCGTCGCTTCTTATACCGGGACAGCGAGCTCCTACGAGCAGTACTTC; CDR3aa: CSVASYTGTASSYEQYF
abundance: many; v_gene: TRBV28; j_gene: TRBJ2-7; d_gene: TRBD2; CDR3nt: TGTGCCAGCATCAGCGCCGGACGGGAGGGCCTCGAGCAGTACTTC; CDR3aa: CASISAGREGLEQYF
abundance: few; v_gene: TRBV28; j_gene: TRBJ1-3; d_gene: -; CDR3nt: TGTGCCGGCAGGACGGTGGCCTCTGGAAACACCATATATTTT; CDR3aa: CAGRTVASGNTIYF
abundance: many; v_gene: TRBV11-2; j_gene: TRBJ1-6; d_gene: -; CDR3nt: TGTGCCAGCAGCTTAGTACGGGGCGAGAATTCACCCCTCCACTTT; CDR3aa: CASSLVRGENSPLHF
abundance: -; v_gene: TRBV18; j_gene: TRBJ1-1; d_gene: -; CDR3nt: TGTGCCAGCTCACCACCAGAGGGACTGAACACTGAAGCTTTCTTT; CDR3aa: CASSPPEGLNTEAFF
abundance: -; v_gene: TRBV13; j_gene: TRBJ2-1; d_gene: -; CDR3nt: TGTGCCAGCAGCTCAGCCAATGAGCAGTTCTTC; CDR3aa: CASSSANEQFF
abundance: many; v_gene: TRBV2; j_gene: TRBJ2-3; d_gene: TRBD2; CDR3nt: TGTGCCACCAAGAGCGGGGTCAGCACAGATACGCAGTATTTT; CDR3aa: CATKSGVSTDTQYF
abundance: -; v_gene: TRBV7-9; j_gene: TRBJ2-1; d_gene: TRBD2; CDR3nt: TGTGCCAGCAGCTTAGCTAGCGTAGCGGGAGGGAGCTCCTACAATGAGCAGTTCTTC; CDR3aa: CASSLASVAGGSSYNEQFF
abundance: -; v_gene: TRBV27; j_gene: TRBJ2-1; d_gene: TRBD2; CDR3nt: TGTGCCAGCAGTTCAAGACTAGCGGGAGCTACGGGACGCAATGAGCAGTTCTTC; CDR3aa: CASSSRLAGATGRNEQFF
abundance: many; v_gene: TRBV7-2; j_gene: TRBJ2-1; d_gene: -; CDR3nt: TGTGCCAGCAGCCAAGGGGGTGCTAGCGGCAATGAGCAGTTCTTC; CDR3aa: CASSQGGASGNEQFF
abundance: few; v_gene: TRBV9; j_gene: TRBJ1-4; d_gene: -; CDR3nt: TGTGCCAGCAGTGAAGGGGGGAAGGGGACTAATGAAAAACTGTTTTTT; CDR3aa: CASSEGGKGTNEKLFF
abundance: -; v_gene: TRBV20-1; j_gene: TRBJ2-5; d_gene: -; CDR3nt: TGCAGTGCCCTCCTAACTAGTAGGGGATCAAGGGAGACCCAGTACTTC; CDR3aa: CSALLTSRGSRETQYF
abundance: few; v_gene: TRBV27; j_gene: TRBJ1-2; d_gene: -; CDR3nt: TGTGCCAGCAGTTTATCCCCCACAGGGCAGGGGTACTATGGCTACACCTTC; CDR3aa: CASSLSPTGQGYYGYTF
abundance: -; v_gene: TRBV6-4; j_gene: TRBJ2-7; d_gene: -; CDR3nt: TGTGCCAGCAGTCCCGAGCAGTACTTC; CDR3aa: CASSPEQYF
abundance: many; v_gene: TRBV28; j_gene: TRBJ2-1; d_gene: -; CDR3nt: TGTGCCAGCAGTACTCCGCTGGGGGCCGGGAGCTCCTACAATGAGCAGTTCTTC; CDR3aa: CASSTPLGAGSSYNEQFF
abundance: -; v_gene: TRBV6-1; j_gene: TRBJ2-3; d_gene: -; CDR3nt: TGTGCCAGCAGTCGTCTCGACAGTAGCACAGATACGCAGTATTTT; CDR3aa: CASSRLDSSTDTQYF
abundance: -; v_gene: TRBV19; j_gene: TRBJ2-2; d_gene: -; CDR3nt: TGTGCCAGTAGTCCACAGGGTCGGGCCACCGGGGAGCTGTTTTTT; CDR3aa: CASSPQGRATGELFF
abundance: many; v_gene: TRBV2; j_gene: TRBJ2-2; d_gene: TRBD1; CDR3nt: TGTGCCAGCAGCCCACAGGGGAAGAACACCGGGGAGCTGTTTTTT; CDR3aa: CASSPQGKNTGELFF
abundance: -; v_gene: TRBV6-1; j_gene: TRBJ1-5; d_gene: -; CDR3nt: TGTGCCAGCAGACCCGCAGGGAGCAATCAGCCCCAGCATTTT; CDR3aa: CASRPAGSNQPQHF
abundance: few; v_gene: TRBV20-1; j_gene: TRBJ2-2; d_gene: -; CDR3nt: TGCAGTGCTAGAGTCGTGCCGCGGATTCACTCGAACACCGGGGAGCTGTTTTTT; CDR3aa: CSARVVPRIHSNTGELFF
abundance: few; v_gene: TRBV20-1; j_gene: TRBJ2-3; d_gene: TRBD2; CDR3nt: TGCAGTGCTAGGGGGCCCGGGACTAGCGGGATGAGCACAGATACGCAGTATTTT; CDR3aa: CSARGPGTSGMSTDTQYF
abundance: many; v_gene: TRBV9; j_gene: TRBJ2-5; d_gene: -; CDR3nt: TGTGCCAGCAGCGTAGTGGGGGCTGGTCGAGAGACCCAGTACTTC; CDR3aa: CASSVVGAGRETQYF
abundance: -; v_gene: TRBV20-1; j_gene: TRBJ2-1; d_gene: TRBD2; CDR3nt: TGCAGTGCTAGAAGTCCTAGCGGGGTCTACAATGAGCAGTTCTTC; CDR3aa: CSARSPSGVYNEQFF
abundance: few; v_gene: TRBV5-5; j_gene: TRBJ1-5; d_gene: TRBD1; CDR3nt: TGTGCCAGCAGCTTGGGGACAGGGGACAGCAATCAGCCCCAGCATTTT; CDR3aa: CASSLGTGDSNQPQHF
abundance: -; v_gene: TRBV9; j_gene: TRBJ2-1; d_gene: -; CDR3nt: TGTGCCAGCAGCGTAGGACCAGGCCCCAATGAGCAGTTCTTC; CDR3aa: CASSVGPGPNEQFF